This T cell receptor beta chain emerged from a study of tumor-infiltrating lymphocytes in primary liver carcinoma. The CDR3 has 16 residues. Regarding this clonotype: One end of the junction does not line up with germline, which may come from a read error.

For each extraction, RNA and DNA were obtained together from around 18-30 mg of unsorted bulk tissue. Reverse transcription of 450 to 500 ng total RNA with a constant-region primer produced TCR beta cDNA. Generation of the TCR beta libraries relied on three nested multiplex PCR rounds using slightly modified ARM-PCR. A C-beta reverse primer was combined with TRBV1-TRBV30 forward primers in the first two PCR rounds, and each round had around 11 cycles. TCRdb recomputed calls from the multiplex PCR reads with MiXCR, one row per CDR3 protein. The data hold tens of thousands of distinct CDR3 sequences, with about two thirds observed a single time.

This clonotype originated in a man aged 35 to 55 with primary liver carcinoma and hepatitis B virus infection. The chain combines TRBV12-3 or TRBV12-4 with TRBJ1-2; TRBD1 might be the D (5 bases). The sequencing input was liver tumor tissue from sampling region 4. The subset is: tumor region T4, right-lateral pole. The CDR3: CASSFREKRANYVYTF. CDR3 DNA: TGTGCCAGCAGTTTCAGGGAGAAGAGGGCTAACTATGTCTACACCTTC.